One sample yielded the 13 T cell receptor beta chains listed below, sequenced in a study of shared clonotypes between healthy human individuals. Naive CD8 cells lacked CD45RO and underwent positive selection for CCR7, leaving out terminally differentiated effector memory CD45RA+ cells. Clones were read by immunoSEQ multiplex PCR, and TCRdb kept only the in-frame ones, dropping some. The sample has nearly 2 million clones; roughly 94% are singletons. Input material: naive CD8+ T cells sorted from blood. Every receptor here comes from a man between 18 and 35 years old in good health.

This chain uses TRBV9 with TRBJ2-7; TRBD1 might be the D (6 bases). The germline CDR1 and CDR2 sequences are SGDLS and YYNGEE. The CDR3 consists of 13 residues. The V end lost 3 bases, the J end lost 4 bases, and 11 bases lay between the germline ends. The chain's CDR3 is CASSADRGYEQYF. Here the CDR3 DNA reads TGTGCCAGCAGCGCGGACAGAGGGTACGAGCAGTACTTC.

This chain links TRBV5-6 with TRBJ1-2; D possibly corresponds to TRBD1 (5 bases). The V and J ends lost 5 bases and 8 bases respectively, with 16 bases between them. The CDR3 is 13 amino acids. CDR1 SGHDT and CDR2 YYEEEE come from the germline V gene. In DNA form, the CDR3 reads TGTGCCAGCAGTTCCGGTTCAGGGTTAGGCTACACCTTC. It specifies CASSSGSGLGYTF.

The chain has TRBV11-2 and TRBJ2-7, with D maybe TRBD1 (5 bases). Deletions cut 3 bases from V and 0 bases from J, with 12 bases between. Per the germline V gene, CDR1 is SGHAT and CDR2 is FQNNGV. This CDR3 has 15 residues. The chain's CDR3 is CASSFQGATSYEQYF. CDR3 sequence (DNA): TGTGCCAGCAGCTTCCAGGGCGCCACCTCCTACGAGCAGTACTTC.

This clone was seen only once. This chain links TRBV7-9 with TRBJ2-2; 8 bases map to TRBD1. V lost 5 bases, J lost 7 bases, and 15 bases stayed unmatched. The CDR3 loop spans 17 amino acids. Germline CDR1 is SEHNR and CDR2 is FQNEAQ (reference sequence). This CDR3 is CASSAISGGKVGGELFF. The CDR3 nucleotides are TGTGCCAGCAGCGCAATTTCAGGGGGCAAAGTCGGCGGGGAGCTGTTTTTT. Combining the CDR3 with reference TRBV7-9 and TRBJ2-2 gives the whole variable domain DTGVSQNPRHKITKRGQNVTFRCDPISEHNRLYWYRQTLGQGPEFLTYFQNEAQLEKSRLLSDRFSAERPKGSFSTLEIQRTEQGDSAMYLCASSAISGGKVGGELFFGEGSRLTVL.

The rearrangement joins TRBV7-9 to TRBJ2-7; D remains unclear. The CDR3 extends over 13 amino acids. Germline CDR1 reads SEHNR; CDR2 reads FQNEAQ (reference sequence). V was cut by 8 bases and J by 4 bases, with 15 bases left in between. The CDR3 DNA reads TGTGCCAGCCTGACCGACTGGGGTTACGAGCAGTACTTC. Translated, it gives CASLTDWGYEQYF.

This clone was observed a single time. V usage is TRBV4-3 and J usage is TRBJ2-2, with 7 bases matching TRBD2. The germline V gene encodes CDR1 LGHNA and CDR2 YSLEER. The V and J ends lost 2 bases and 4 bases, in that order; junction bases with no gene match: 7. The CDR3 length is 16 residues. The CDR3 spells CASSQFLAAGTGELFF. The CDR3 DNA reads as TGCGCCAGCAGCCAATTTCTAGCGGCGGGCACCGGGGAGCTGTTTTTT.

This rearrangement joins TRBV4-1 to TRBJ2-7; a possible D gene is TRBD2 (6 bases). The germline CDR1 and CDR2 sequences are MGHRA and YSYEKL. V shed 4 bases and J shed 0 bases, with 16 bases lying between them. The length of the CDR3 is 16 residues. CDR3 loop: CASSPKDPGLSYEQYF. CDR3 nucleotide sequence: TGCGCCAGCAGCCCGAAAGATCCGGGACTCTCCTACGAGCAGTACTTC.

This clone was seen a single time. Other nucleotide sequences in the sample specify the same CDR3. The chain employs TRBV27 and TRBJ2-7; weak D call: TRBD1 (5 bases). The CDR3 has 12 residues. Per the germline V gene, CDR1 is MNHEY and CDR2 is SMNVEV (reference sequence). V dropped 4 bases and J dropped 5 bases, with 9 bases sitting between them. CDR3 nucleotides: TGTGCCAGCAGTTCATTAGGGGACGAGCAGTACTTC. Translated, it gives CASSSLGDEQYF.

V and J are TRBV7-9 and TRBJ2-1; TRBD2 agrees at 9 bases. The V gene end was trimmed by 4 bases and the J gene end by 6 bases; junction bases not matched to a gene: 10. CDR3 length equals 16 residues. The germline V gene has CDR1 SEHNR and CDR2 FQNEAQ (reference sequence). The CDR3 sequence is CASSSGDGLASNEQFF. CDR3 coding DNA: TGTGCCAGCAGCTCCGGGGATGGACTAGCGAGCAATGAGCAGTTCTTC.

CDR3 in DNA: TGTGCCAGCACCCCTGGGACCCCGGGGGGTACGCAGTATTTT. Protein product: CASTPGTPGGTQYF. The rearrangement links TRBV6-5 to TRBJ2-3, with 7 bases fitting TRBD2. The V gene's germline CDR1 is MNHEY and CDR2 SVGAGI. This CDR3 contains 14 residues. V lost 7 bases and J lost 8; bases outside the gene matches: 12.

The V call is TRBV4-2, the J call TRBJ2-6; D gene ambiguous. Germline V gene lookup returns CDR1 LGHNA and CDR2 YNFKEQ. With 0 bases removed from V and 2 bases from J, the gap between germline ends came to 5 bases. The CDR3 length is 15 residues. As DNA, the CDR3 is TGTGCCAGCAGCCAAGAGTACGCTGGGGCCAACGTCCTGACTTTC. Translated: CASSQEYAGANVLTF.

This chain uses TRBV9 with TRBJ2-7, with D tentatively TRBD2 (5 bases). V was pared by 4 bases and J by 5 bases, with 16 bases between. The CDR3 loop spans 14 amino acids. Germline CDR1 SGDLS, CDR2 YYNGEE. The CDR3 nucleotides are TGTGCCAGCAGCCCTGGAGGATTCGTCCACGAGCAGTACTTC. The encoded protein is CASSPGGFVHEQYF.

This clone appeared once. This chain uses TRBV28 with TRBJ1-1; 7 bases line up with TRBD1. The CDR3 contains 14 residues. V shed 3 bases, J shed 1 base, and the junction held 2 bases outside the gene matches. CDR1 and CDR2 (germline): MDHEN, SYDVKM. The CDR3: CASSFDRANTEAFF. CDR3 nucleotides: TGTGCCAGCAGTTTCGACAGGGCGAACACTGAAGCTTTCTTT.